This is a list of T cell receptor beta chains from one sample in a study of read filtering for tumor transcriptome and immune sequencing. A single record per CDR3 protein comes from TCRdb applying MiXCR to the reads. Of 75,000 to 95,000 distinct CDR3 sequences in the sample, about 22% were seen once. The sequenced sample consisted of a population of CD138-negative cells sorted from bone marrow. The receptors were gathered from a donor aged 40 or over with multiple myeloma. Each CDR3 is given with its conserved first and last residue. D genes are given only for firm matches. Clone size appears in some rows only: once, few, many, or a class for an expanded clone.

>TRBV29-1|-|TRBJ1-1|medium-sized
CSVDKGHFRPAF
TGCAGCGTTGACAAGGGACACTTTCGACCTGCCTTT
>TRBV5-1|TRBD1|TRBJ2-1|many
CASSLAPGTAGDEQFF
TGCGCCAGCAGCTTGGCACCGGGGACAGCCGGGGATGAGCAGTTCTTC
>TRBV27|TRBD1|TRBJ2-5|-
CASSFSQGVKTQYF
TGTGCCAGCAGTTTTTCCCAGGGGGTAAAGACCCAGTACTTC
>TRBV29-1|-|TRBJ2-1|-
CSVGLLGEQFF
TGCAGCGTTGGCCTCCTGGGTGAGCAGTTCTTC
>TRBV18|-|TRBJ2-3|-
CASSPAEQSPDTQYF
TGTGCCAGCTCACCAGCGGAACAATCTCCAGATACGCAGTATTTT
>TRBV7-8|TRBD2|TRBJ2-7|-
CASSLKTSGVSYEQYF
TGTGCCAGCAGCTTAAAGACTAGCGGGGTCTCCTACGAGCAGTACTTC
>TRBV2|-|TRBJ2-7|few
CASSEVRATSYEQYF
TGTGCCAGCAGTGAGGTCAGGGCAACCTCTTACGAGCAGTACTTC
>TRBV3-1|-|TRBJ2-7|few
CASSQGRRSYEQYF
TGTGCCAGCAGCCAAGGTAGACGTTCCTACGAGCAGTACTTC
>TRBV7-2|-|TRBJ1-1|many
CASSLAQGWTEAFF
TGTGCCAGCAGCTTGGCCCAGGGGTGGACTGAAGCTTTCTTT
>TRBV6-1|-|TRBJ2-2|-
CASGELSNTGELFF
TGTGCCAGCGGTGAACTAAGTAACACCGGGGAGCTGTTTTTT
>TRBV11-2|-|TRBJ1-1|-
CASSPGALGAFF
TGTGCCAGCAGCCCCGGGGCTTTAGGAGCTTTCTTT
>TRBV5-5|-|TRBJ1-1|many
CASSLTVMSTEAFF
TGTGCCAGCAGCTTAACCGTTATGAGCACTGAAGCTTTCTTT
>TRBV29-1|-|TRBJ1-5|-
CSVEPPGGPQHF
TGCAGCGTTGAACCCCCCGGCGGGCCCCAGCATTTT
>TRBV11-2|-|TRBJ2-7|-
CASSLARTAYEQYF
TGTGCCAGCAGCTTAGCTCGCACCGCCTACGAGCAGTACTTC
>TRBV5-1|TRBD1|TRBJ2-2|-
CASSHQGASGELFF
TGCGCCAGCAGCCATCAGGGGGCCTCCGGGGAGCTGTTTTTT
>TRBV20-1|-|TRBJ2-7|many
CSATPGLRTYEQYF
TGCAGTGCCACACCGGGACTCAGAACCTACGAGCAGTACTTC
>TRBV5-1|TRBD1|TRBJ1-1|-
CASSLGQMNTEALF
TGCGCCAGCAGCCTGGGACAGATGAACACTGAAGCTCTCTTT
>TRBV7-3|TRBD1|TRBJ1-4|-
CASSPGQEANEKLFF
TGTGCCAGCAGCCCTGGACAGGAGGCTAATGAAAAACTGTTTTTT
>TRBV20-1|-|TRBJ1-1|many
CSASLWKNTEAFF
TGCAGTGCTAGTTTGTGGAAGAACACTGAAGCTTTCTTT
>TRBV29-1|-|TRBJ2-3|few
CSLNYSTDTQYF
TGCAGCCTCAATTATAGCACAGATACGCAGTATTTT
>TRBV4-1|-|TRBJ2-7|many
CASSQGSGERYEQYF
TGCGCCAGCAGCCAAGGGTCAGGGGAAAGATACGAGCAGTACTTC
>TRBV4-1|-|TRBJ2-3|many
CASRLTPTSTDTQYF
TGCGCCAGCAGGCTCACCCCAACTAGCACAGATACGCAGTATTTT
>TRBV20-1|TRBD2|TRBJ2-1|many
CSASGGGANEQFF
TGCAGTGCTAGTGGCGGGGGGGCCAATGAGCAGTTCTTC
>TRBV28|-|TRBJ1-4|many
CASTPGGALTATNEKLFF
TGTGCCAGCACCCCGGGGGGGGCCTTGACAGCAACTAATGAAAAACTGTTTTTT
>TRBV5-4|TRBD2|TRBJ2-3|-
CASSKRGGNTDTQYF
TGTGCCAGCAGCAAGCGGGGGGGCAATACAGATACGCAGTATTTT